This is a list of T cell receptor beta chains from one sample in a study of cytomegalovirus exposure and HLA in healthy donors. Repertoires were generated with immunoSEQ multiplex PCR, while TCRdb's copy carries only in-frame clones and drops some. The table lists around 100,000 clones, 65% to 75% of them singletons, with 4.8% in the top ten. The sequenced sample consisted of PBMCs. These receptors were taken from a man younger than 40 in good health and CMV-seropositive. CDR3s include the opening cysteine and the closing phenylalanine or tryptophan. The order of the fields is clone size, D gene, V gene, J gene, CDR3 protein, CDR3 DNA. D genes are given only for firm matches. For some rows the clone size is stated as once, few or many, or as a class when expanded; others skip it.

>.|.|TRBV9|TRBJ1-3
CASSVQGTESGNTIYF
TGTGCCAGCAGCGTCCAGGGAACTGAATCTGGAAACACCATATATTTT
>.|TRBD1|TRBV30|TRBJ2-5
CAGTGGAGETQYF
TGTGCCGGGACAGGAGGGGCTGGCGAGACCCAGTACTTC
>.|.|TRBV27|TRBJ2-7
CASSSPFYEQYF
TGTGCCAGCAGTTCCCCCTTTTACGAGCAGTACTTC
>.|.|TRBV13|TRBJ2-3
CASSPSADTQYF
TGTGCCAGCAGCCCGAGTGCAGATACGCAGTATTTT
>.|TRBD1|TRBV27|TRBJ1-2
CASSQKTGRNYGYTF
TGTGCCAGCAGTCAAAAGACAGGGAGGAACTATGGCTACACCTTC
>.|TRBD1|TRBV30|TRBJ2-7
CAWSVTGAGEQYF
TGTGCCTGGAGTGTTACAGGGGCAGGTGAGCAGTACTTC
>few|.|TRBV5-4|TRBJ1-5
CASSTNRDQPQHF
TGTGCCAGCAGCACTAACAGGGATCAGCCCCAGCATTTT
>.|TRBD1|TRBV5-1|TRBJ2-7
CASSLVQGAGYEQYF
TGCGCCAGCAGCTTGGTCCAGGGGGCGGGCTACGAGCAGTACTTC
>.|.|TRBV28|TRBJ2-7
CASTLRSTYEQYF
TGTGCCAGCACCCTAAGGAGCACCTACGAGCAGTACTTC
>.|TRBD1|TRBV9|TRBJ2-7
CASSVDRGNEQYF
TGTGCCAGCAGCGTAGACAGGGGAAACGAGCAGTACTTC
>once|TRBD2|TRBV11-2|TRBJ2-3
CASSSLLAGKQYF
TGTGCCAGCAGCTCCCTACTAGCGGGGAAACAGTATTTT
>.|.|TRBV7-2|TRBJ1-6
CASSLGSHNSPLHF
TGTGCCAGCAGCTTAGGTAGTCATAATTCACCCCTCCACTTT
>few|TRBD2|TRBV4-1|TRBJ2-5
CASSQETSGGLKTQYF
TGCGCCAGCAGCCAAGAGACTAGCGGGGGCTTAAAGACCCAGTACTTC
>.|.|TRBV13|TRBJ1-3
CASSLGAGDGNTIYF
TGTGCCAGCAGCTTAGGGGCAGGGGATGGAAACACCATATATTTT
>once|TRBD1|TRBV19|TRBJ1-5
CASSDGTGPSPQHF
TGTGCCAGTAGCGACGGGACAGGACCCTCGCCCCAGCATTTT
>.|.|TRBV11-1|TRBJ2-7
CASSPSTHGGSTSYEQYF
TGTGCCAGCAGCCCTTCCACTCATGGGGGGAGCACCTCCTACGAGCAGTACTTC
>.|TRBD2|TRBV4-3|TRBJ2-3
CASSQDTASGGATQYF
TGCGCCAGCAGCCAAGATACGGCTAGCGGGGGGGCTACGCAGTATTTT
>.|.|TRBV7-2|TRBJ1-6
CASRTHPTGDSPLHF
TGTGCCAGCAGGACCCACCCCACAGGTGATTCACCCCTCCACTTT
>.|.|TRBV6-6|TRBJ1-6
CASANLGGMKGPPLHF
TGTGCCAGCGCCAACCTGGGGGGGATGAAAGGTCCACCCCTCCACTTT
>.|TRBD1|TRBV19|TRBJ1-1
CASSFTGGTEAFF
TGTGCCAGTAGTTTTACAGGGGGCACTGAAGCTTTCTTT
>.|TRBD2|TRBV27|TRBJ2-7
CASSFGARGGGAYEQYF
TGTGCCAGCAGTTTTGGGGCCCGCGGCGGGGGGGCCTACGAGCAGTACTTC
>.|TRBD1|TRBV5-1|TRBJ1-5
CASSLAGQNNQPQHF
TGCGCCAGCAGCTTGGCGGGACAGAACAATCAGCCCCAGCATTTT
>few|.|TRBV5-4|TRBJ1-6
CASSSRTEYNSPLHF
TGTGCCAGCAGCTCCAGGACAGAGTATAATTCACCCCTCCACTTT
>few|.|TRBV2|TRBJ1-4
CASRYRVNEKLFF
TGTGCCAGCAGGTACAGGGTTAATGAAAAACTGTTTTTT
>.|.|TRBV28|TRBJ1-1
CASSLVVSDTEAFF
TGTGCCAGCAGTTTAGTGGTTTCGGACACTGAAGCTTTCTTT
>.|.|TRBV30|TRBJ1-1
CAWSVSFRGETEAFF
TGTGCCTGGAGTGTCTCCTTCCGGGGGGAGACTGAAGCTTTCTTT
>once|.|TRBV19|TRBJ1-5
CASSRTSAALRDNQPQHF
TGTGCCAGTAGCCGGACCTCAGCGGCATTGAGGGACAATCAGCCCCAGCATTTT
>.|TRBD1|TRBV15|TRBJ2-3
CATSSGQAATDTQYF
TGTGCCACCAGCAGTGGACAGGCCGCCACAGATACGCAGTATTTT
>.|.|TRBV28|TRBJ1-3
CASSLRGAYGNTIYF
TGTGCCAGCAGTTTACGGGGGGCGTACGGAAACACCATATATTTT
>few|.|TRBV5-1|TRBJ2-7
CASSGGNDYEQYF
TGCGCCAGCAGTGGCGGGAACGACTACGAGCAGTACTTC
>.|.|TRBV6-5|TRBJ2-7
CASRAPERYEQYF
TGTGCCAGCAGGGCTCCCGAACGCTACGAGCAGTACTTC
>few|.|TRBV6-1|TRBJ1-1
CASSEPRGLDTEAFF
TGTGCCAGCAGTGAACCCCGGGGGTTAGACACTGAAGCTTTCTTT
>.|.|TRBV28|TRBJ1-2
CASSETGNYGYTF
TGTGCCAGCAGTGAGACAGGAAACTATGGCTACACCTTC
>.|.|TRBV19|TRBJ2-2
CASSIPLHTTGHGPFAGELFF
.
>once|.|TRBV18|TRBJ1-1
CASSPRGGFVNTEAFF
TGTGCCAGCTCCCCCCGGGGGGGGTTTGTGAACACTGAAGCTTTCTTT
>.|.|TRBV18|TRBJ1-2
CASSPRERDGYTF
TGTGCCAGCTCACCACGAGAACGGGATGGCTACACCTTC
>.|.|TRBV6-1|TRBJ2-5
CASSEQGVGHF
TGTGCCAGCAGTGAACAAGGGGTAGGGCACTTC
>.|TRBD2|TRBV2|TRBJ2-1
CATDPGLAGWEQFF
TGTGCCACCGACCCGGGACTAGCGGGATGGGAGCAGTTCTTC
>once|TRBD1|TRBV2|TRBJ2-3
CASTPGQGSTDTQYF
TGTGCCAGCACCCCGGGACAGGGAAGCACAGATACGCAGTATTTT
>.|TRBD1|TRBV7-9|TRBJ1-5
CSSSTRDREGYEQPQHF
TGTTCCAGCAGCACCCGGGACAGGGAAGGGTATGAGCAGCCCCAGCATTTT
>few|.|TRBV7-9|TRBJ1-6
CASSLDPQGSPLHF
TGTGCCAGCAGCTTAGATCCTCAGGGTTCACCCCTCCACTTT
>.|.|TRBV7-2|TRBJ1-4
CASSSQGVDEKLFF
TGTGCCAGCAGCTCACAGGGCGTCGATGAAAAACTGTTTTTT
>.|.|TRBV6-6|TRBJ1-1
CASSTEGRTNTEAFF
TGTGCCAGCAGTACGGAGGGGCGGACGAACACTGAAGCTTTCTTT
>once|TRBD1|TRBV5-1|TRBJ1-1
CASSETGDPLWTEAFF
TGCGCCAGCAGCGAGACAGGGGACCCCTTGTGGACTGAAGCTTTCTTT
>.|.|TRBV27|TRBJ1-6
CASSLTGKGNSPLHF
TGTGCCAGCAGTTTAACGGGGAAGGGTAATTCACCCCTCCACTTT
>.|.|TRBV6-5|TRBJ2-7
CASNRGGSYEQYF
TGTGCCAGCAACAGGGGGGGTTCCTACGAGCAGTACTTC
>.|.|TRBV5-6|TRBJ2-7
CASSLAAVYEQYF
TGTGCCAGCAGCTTGGCCGCGGTCTACGAGCAGTACTTC
>.|TRBD1|TRBV28|TRBJ2-2
CASSFSDRRVGELFF
TGTGCCAGCAGTTTTTCGGACAGGCGGGTCGGGGAGCTGTTTTTT
>many|.|TRBV5-1|TRBJ1-5
CASSLGTQVNQPQHF
TGCGCCAGCAGCTTAGGGACTCAGGTCAATCAGCCCCAGCATTTT
>.|.|TRBV6-1|TRBJ1-1
CASSAPRFSEAFF
TGTGCCAGCAGTGCCCCTCGTTTTTCTGAAGCTTTCTTT
>.|.|TRBV30|TRBJ2-2
CAWSVQGANTGELFF
TGTGCCTGGAGTGTACAAGGGGCGAACACCGGGGAGCTGTTTTTT
>.|TRBD2|TRBV5-1|TRBJ2-1
CASSSSGDYNEQFF
TGCGCCAGCAGCTCCAGCGGGGACTACAATGAGCAGTTCTTC
>once|TRBD1|TRBV12-5|TRBJ1-5
CASGLVLGTGGDQPQHF
TGTGCTAGTGGTTTGGTACTGGGGACAGGGGGCGATCAGCCCCAGCATTTT
>.|.|TRBV9|TRBJ2-1
CASSVLGAGPHNEQFF
TGTGCCAGCAGCGTACTAGGTGCGGGGCCCCACAATGAGCAGTTCTTC
>.|.|TRBV15|TRBJ1-4
CATSDSTGRGEKLFF
TGTGCCACCAGCGATAGTACAGGGAGAGGTGAAAAACTGTTTTTT
>.|TRBD2|TRBV13|TRBJ2-1
CASSSQKERLAGNEQFF
TGTGCCAGCAGCTCCCAAAAAGAGAGACTAGCGGGTAATGAGCAGTTCTTC
>.|.|TRBV9|TRBJ1-4
CASSVGDTNEKLFF
TGTGCCAGCAGCGTGGGGGACACAAATGAAAAACTGTTTTTT
>.|TRBD1|TRBV6-6|TRBJ1-2
CASTPEDRGIYGYTF
TGTGCCAGCACCCCTGAGGACAGGGGCATCTATGGCTACACCTTC
>.|.|TRBV7-6|TRBJ2-1
CASSIGLGRKDNEQFF
TGTGCCAGCAGCATAGGACTGGGGAGGAAGGACAATGAGCAGTTCTTC